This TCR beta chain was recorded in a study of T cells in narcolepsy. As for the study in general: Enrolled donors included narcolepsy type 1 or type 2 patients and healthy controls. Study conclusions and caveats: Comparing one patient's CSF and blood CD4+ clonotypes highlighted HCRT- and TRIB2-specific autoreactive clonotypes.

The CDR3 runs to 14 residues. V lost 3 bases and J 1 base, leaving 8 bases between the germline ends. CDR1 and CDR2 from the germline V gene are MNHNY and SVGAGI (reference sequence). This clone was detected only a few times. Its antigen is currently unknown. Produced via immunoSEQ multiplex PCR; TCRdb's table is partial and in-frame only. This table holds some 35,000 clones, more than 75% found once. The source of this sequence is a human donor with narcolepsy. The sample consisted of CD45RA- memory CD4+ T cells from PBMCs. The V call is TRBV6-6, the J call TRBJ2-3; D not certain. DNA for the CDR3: TGTGCCAGCAGTTATGGCGGACGCACAGATACGCAGTATTTT. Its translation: CASSYGGRTDTQYF.